The sequence of this TCR beta chain was determined in a study of blood T cells in healthy people across ages. Sample-barcoded 5' priming and a J-beta primer mix drove a second PCR of about 6 to 12 cycles. Carrying 12 random nucleotides, a template-switch adaptor labeled each individual cDNA molecule. TCRdb redid the calling of the 5' RACE reads with MiXCR, one entry per CDR3 protein. The table shows 1.5 million to 2 million distinct CDR3 sequences, with 30% to 40% occurring only once. Samples each yielded at least 6 micrograms of total RNA. Germline assignment: CDR1 SNHLY and CDR2 FYNNEI. The V end was cut by 5 bases, the J end by 5 bases, with 16 bases between. CDR3 size: 14 residues.

Sequenced sample: blood. This chain connects TRBV2 to TRBJ2-7; D gene unclear. This clonotype originated in a woman under 40 in good health. Here the CDR3 reads CASSRGVRVHEQYF. The DNA for the CDR3 is TGTGCCAGCAGTAGAGGCGTTAGGGTACACGAGCAGTACTTC.